This TCR beta chain was recorded in a study of T cell responses to AZD1222 COVID-19 vaccine. Using immunoSEQ multiplex PCR, the repertoire was profiled, and TCRdb retains in-frame clones only, with some absent. There are 150,000 or so clones in the sample, with 2% to 2.5% held by the top ten. The germline V and J ends were trimmed by 4 bases and 8 bases, with 14 bases remaining between them. Looked up from germline, CDR1 is SQVTM and CDR2 is ANQGSEA. This CDR3 contains 12 residues. The specimen sequenced was peripheral blood. The sequence came from an adult in good health. This chain uses TRBV29-1 with TRBJ1-2; D may be TRBD1 (5 bases). The CDR3 sequence is CSVGDSDVGYTF. The CDR3 DNA reads TGCAGCGTTGGGGACTCGGACGTGGGCTACACCTTC.